The clone carrying this T cell receptor beta chain has ten or more counts. Its antigen is unidentified. Germline V gene lookup returns CDR1 SGHRS and CDR2 YFSETQ. The CDR3 consists of 16 residues. Germline trimming cut 3 bases from V and 5 bases from J; bases unmatched to any gene: 9. The authors took PBMCs from over 8.5 ml fresh peripheral blood. TCR beta CDR3 sequences were amplified from RNA transcripts. HTBI primers were used for first-round RT-PCR of the TCR CDR3. TCRdb re-derived calls from the multiplex PCR reads in MiXCR, one entry per CDR3 protein. Of 500,000 or so distinct CDR3 sequences listed, about 15% are singletons. This record comes from a study of T cells in Graves' hyperthyroidism and ophthalmopathy. Points from the study as a whole: With a median lead of 6.5 months before onset, the model predicted ophthalmopathy. The authors' 13 V-J model separated ophthalmopathy from stable hyperthyroidism.

The receptor was derived from a woman between 18 and 29 years old with Graves' ophthalmopathy. Sequencing input: blood. The rearrangement links TRBV5-1 to TRBJ2-3; 10 positions match TRBD1. The DNA of the CDR3 is TGCGCCAGCAGCTCCAGACAGGGGGCGCAGGGAGATACGCAGTATTTT. Protein: CASSSRQGAQGDTQYF.